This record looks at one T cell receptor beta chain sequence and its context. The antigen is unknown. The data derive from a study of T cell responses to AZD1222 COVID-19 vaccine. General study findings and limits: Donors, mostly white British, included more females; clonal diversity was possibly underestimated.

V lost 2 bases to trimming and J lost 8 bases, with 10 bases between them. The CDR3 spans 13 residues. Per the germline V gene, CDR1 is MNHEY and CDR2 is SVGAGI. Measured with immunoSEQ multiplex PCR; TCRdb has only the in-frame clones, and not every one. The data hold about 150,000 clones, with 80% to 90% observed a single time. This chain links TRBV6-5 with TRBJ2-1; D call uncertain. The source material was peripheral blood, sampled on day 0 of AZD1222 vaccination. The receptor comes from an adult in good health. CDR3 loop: CASSYANNYEQFF. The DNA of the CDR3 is TGTGCCAGCAGTTACGCTAATAACTATGAGCAGTTCTTC.